A selection of T cell receptor beta chains follows, all from one sample in a study of blood T cell repertoires in COVID-19. This table comes from immunoSEQ multiplex PCR, and its TCRdb copy is limited to in-frame clones, with some not included. The table lists nearly 200,000 clones, about 88% of them singletons. The specimen was peripheral blood. The source of these receptors is a woman aged 35 to 49 who had recovered from COVID-19. Each CDR3 is given without its conserved first and last residue. The D gene is left open where the match is weak.

CDR3: ASSIGGLSSYNEQF
V: TRBV19
D: -
J: TRBJ2-1

CDR3: ASSVTGTASYEQY
V: TRBV27
D: TRBD1
J: TRBJ2-7

CDR3: ATSREPAAGEKLF
V: TRBV15
D: -
J: TRBJ1-4

CDR3: ASSLLQGAGANVLT
V: TRBV28
D: TRBD1
J: TRBJ2-6

CDR3: ASSQVPQGGETQY
V: TRBV4-2
D: -
J: TRBJ2-5

CDR3: ASSIRGGQASTDTQY
V: TRBV19
D: TRBD1
J: TRBJ2-3

CDR3: ASSDSGVGETQY
V: TRBV6-1
D: -
J: TRBJ2-5

CDR3: ASSQAGNTEAF
V: TRBV4-3
D: -
J: TRBJ1-1

CDR3: ASSPSSYEQY
V: TRBV2
D: -
J: TRBJ2-7

CDR3: ASSRNEKLF
V: TRBV25-1
D: -
J: TRBJ1-4

CDR3: ASSQLGRGGANVLT
V: TRBV11-2
D: TRBD2
J: TRBJ2-6

CDR3: ASSFRRDFNTEAF
V: TRBV27
D: -
J: TRBJ1-1